The present T cell receptor (beta chain) was sequenced within a study of blood T cell repertoires in COVID-19. Germline assignment: CDR1 SGHAT and CDR2 FQDESV (reference sequence). Trimming took 3 bases from V and 2 from J, leaving 8 bases between them. CDR3 length equals 14 residues. TCRdb's table, derived via immunoSEQ multiplex PCR, lists solely in-frame clones and lacks some. The top ten clones hold around 1.9% of a sample with fewer than 350,000 clones, 85% of them seen once. This sequence joins TRBV11-1 and TRBJ1-3; no clear D gene. The receptor was derived from a woman aged 25 to 39 who had been exposed to COVID-19. Specimen: PBMCs or T cells enriched from blood (not recorded which). The CDR3 region has the DNA TGTGCCAGCAGCTTCGTCTCCGCTGGAAACACCATATATTTT. Translation: CASSFVSAGNTIYF.